The 11 T cell receptor beta chains below all came from one sample that was sequenced in a study of blood T cell repertoires in COVID-19. The assay was immunoSEQ multiplex PCR, and TCRdb's table has in-frame clones only and misses some. The data show 65,000 to 75,000 clones, with 90% seen just once and over 1.2% held by the top ten. The sequenced sample was peripheral blood. The receptors here all came from a man aged 50 or older with acute or convalescent COVID-19.

This chain connects TRBV24-1 to TRBJ2-3; possible D gene TRBD2, 6 bases. Trimming took 2 bases from V and 1 from J, leaving 9 bases between them. The CDR3 has 15 amino acids. Per the germline V gene, CDR1 is KGHDR and CDR2 is SFDVKD. Written as DNA, the CDR3 is TGTGCCACCAGTGATTCGGGGGACGGCACAGATACGCAGTATTTT. This gives the protein CATSDSGDGTDTQYF.

In the case of this clone: The same CDR3 is also encoded by other DNA sequences in this sample. This chain connects TRBV6-6 to TRBJ1-2; maybe TRBD1 (6 bases). Germline V CDR1 and CDR2: MNHNY, SVGAGI (reference sequence). Trimming cost V 0 bases and J 4 bases, with 9 bases left between them. CDR3 length: 14 amino acids. The CDR3 protein is CASSYSQGFYGYTF. The CDR3 DNA is TGTGCCAGCAGTTACTCACAGGGTTTCTATGGCTACACCTTC.

This chain uses TRBV7-9 with TRBJ1-3; 9 bases match TRBD1. Germline lookup yields CDR1 SEHNR and CDR2 FQNEAQ (reference sequence). V trimming: 3 bases; J trimming: 9 bases; junction bases outside the gene matches: 6. CDR3 size: 14 residues. DNA for the CDR3: TGTGCCAGCAGCTTTGGCCGACAGGGGGGCACCATATATTTT. Translating it yields CASSFGRQGGTIYF.

The V and J genes are TRBV7-2 and TRBJ1-6; no clear D gene. V gave up 5 bases and J gave up 8 bases, with 13 bases separating them. The CDR3 length is 14 residues. Germline assignment: CDR1 SGHTA and CDR2 FQGNSA. The CDR3 DNA follows: TGTGCCAGCAGCGTTCAGCGGTCCGATTCACCCCTCCACTTT. It specifies CASSVQRSDSPLHF.

The rearrangement joins TRBV11-1 to TRBJ1-1; 7 nucleotides align to TRBD1. The CDR3 extends over 12 amino acids. Germline V gene sequence: CDR1 SGHAT, CDR2 FQDESV (reference sequence). With 0 bases clipped from V and 10 bases from J, the junction kept 2 bases outside the gene matches. The CDR3 reads CASSLAPGGAFF. The CDR3 nucleotides read TGTGCCAGCAGCTTAGCTCCAGGGGGAGCTTTCTTT.

The V and J genes are TRBV3-1 (or the pseudogene TRBV3-2) and TRBJ2-1; D gene uncertain. From germline, CDR1 is LGHDT and CDR2 YNNKEL (reference sequence). The V end lost 4 bases, the J end lost 0 bases, and 10 bases lay between the germline ends. The CDR3 has 15 amino acids. CDR3 sequence (DNA): TGTGCCAGCAGCCCCCCATCGAGCTCCTACAATGAGCAGTTCTTC. Amino acids: CASSPPSSSYNEQFF.

This chain joins TRBV15 and TRBJ1-5, with D possibly TRBD1 on 5 matching bases. Germline values: CDR1 LNHNV, CDR2 YYDKDF (reference sequence). The CDR3 spans 14 residues. V was cut by 1 base and J by 6 bases, with 10 bases left in between. The CDR3 DNA sequence: TGTGCCACCAGCAGAGGAGGGAGGGGTCAGCCCCAGCATTTT. It is translated as CATSRGGRGQPQHF.

This chain joins TRBV19 and TRBJ1-2; D possibly corresponds to TRBD1 (5 bases). Germline V gene lookup returns CDR1 LNHDA and CDR2 SQIVND (reference sequence). The CDR3 is made up of 15 amino acids. Trimming stripped 0 bases from V and 7 bases from J, with 15 bases between. The CDR3 region has the DNA TGTGCCAGTAGTATAGATCCCGCAGGGTTCCTTGGCTACACCTTC. This translates into CASSIDPAGFLGYTF.

Comment on this clone: Other nucleotide sequences in the sample specify the same CDR3. This chain joins TRBV19 and TRBJ1-5; 8 bases are a match to TRBD1. The CDR3 extends over 14 amino acids. CDR1 LNHDA and CDR2 SQIVND come from the germline V gene (reference sequence). J lost 2 bases, V lost 5 bases, and 2 bases had no gene match. CDR3 region: CASSGTGGNQPQHF. The CDR3 region has the DNA TGTGCCAGTAGTGGGACAGGAGGCAATCAGCCCCAGCATTTT.

The genes are TRBV7-3 and TRBJ2-1; a weak D match, TRBD2 (6 bases). The CDR3 has 13 residues. The V end lost 4 bases, the J end lost 9 bases, and 13 bases lay between the germline ends. CDR1 is SGHTA, CDR2 FQGTGA, per germline. The CDR3 DNA sequence: TGTGCCAGCAGCTCGGGGGTGGATAGTGAGCAGTTCTTC. Translating it yields CASSSGVDSEQFF.

The V and J genes are TRBV9 and TRBJ1-1, with unresolved D. V lost 4 bases and J 2 bases, leaving 12 bases between the germline ends. The CDR3 totals 14 residues. CDR1 is SGDLS and CDR2 is YYNGEE in the germline V gene. CDR3 sequence reads: CASSRRWSNTEAFF. The DNA of the CDR3 is TGTGCCAGCAGCCGCCGGTGGAGTAACACTGAAGCTTTCTTT.